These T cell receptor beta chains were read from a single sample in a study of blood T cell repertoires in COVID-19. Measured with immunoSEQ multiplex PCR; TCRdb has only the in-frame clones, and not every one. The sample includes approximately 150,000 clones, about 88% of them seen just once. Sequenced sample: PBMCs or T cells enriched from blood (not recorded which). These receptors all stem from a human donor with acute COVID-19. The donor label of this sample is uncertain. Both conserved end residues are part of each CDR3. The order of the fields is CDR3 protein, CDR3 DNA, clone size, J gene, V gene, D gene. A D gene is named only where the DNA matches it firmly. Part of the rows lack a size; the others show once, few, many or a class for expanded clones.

cdr3_aa: CASSQQFGGELFF
cdr3_nt: TGTGCCAGCAGCCAACAGTTTGGCGGGGAGCTGTTTTTT
clone_size: -
j_call: TRBJ2-2
v_call: TRBV14
d_call: -

cdr3_aa: CASSSPGQPQHF
cdr3_nt: TGTGCCAGCAGTTCTCCCGGTCAGCCCCAGCATTTT
clone_size: -
j_call: TRBJ1-5
v_call: TRBV2
d_call: -

cdr3_aa: CASSLQGDTEAFF
cdr3_nt: TGTGCCAGCAGCTTACAGGGGGACACTGAAGCTTTCTTT
clone_size: -
j_call: TRBJ1-1
v_call: TRBV7-8
d_call: TRBD1

cdr3_aa: CASSQDRDRAPGYTF
cdr3_nt: TGTGCCAGCAGCCAAGACCGGGACAGGGCCCCTGGCTACACCTTC
clone_size: -
j_call: TRBJ1-2
v_call: TRBV5-4
d_call: TRBD1

cdr3_aa: CASGRMGTEAFF
cdr3_nt: TGTGCCAGCGGGAGGATGGGGACTGAAGCTTTCTTT
clone_size: -
j_call: TRBJ1-1
v_call: TRBV3-1/TRBV3-2
d_call: -

cdr3_aa: CASSSSLFFRGANYGYTF
cdr3_nt: TGTGCCAGCAGCTCCAGCTTATTTTTCAGGGGAGCTAACTATGGCTACACCTTC
clone_size: -
j_call: TRBJ1-2
v_call: TRBV5-6
d_call: -

cdr3_aa: CAAEGRGDTEAFF
cdr3_nt: TGTGCCGCCGAGGGTCGTGGGGACACTGAAGCTTTCTTT
clone_size: -
j_call: TRBJ1-1
v_call: TRBV12-3/TRBV12-4
d_call: -

cdr3_aa: CAISVSVVQETQYF
cdr3_nt: TGTGCCATCAGTGTCTCGGTAGTACAAGAGACCCAGTACTTC
clone_size: -
j_call: TRBJ2-5
v_call: TRBV10-3
d_call: -

cdr3_aa: CSVRTMDRGLGNEQFF
cdr3_nt: TGCAGCGTTCGGACGATGGACAGGGGGCTGGGGAATGAGCAGTTCTTC
clone_size: -
j_call: TRBJ2-1
v_call: TRBV29-1
d_call: TRBD1

cdr3_aa: CASSLGGQEKLFF
cdr3_nt: TGTGCCAGCAGCTTAGGCGGACAGGAAAAACTGTTTTTT
clone_size: -
j_call: TRBJ1-4
v_call: TRBV7-9
d_call: -

cdr3_aa: CASSIGGYEQYF
cdr3_nt: TGTGCCAGTAGTATCGGCGGCTACGAGCAGTACTTC
clone_size: -
j_call: TRBJ2-7
v_call: TRBV19
d_call: -

cdr3_aa: CASSLGLAGGDTQYF
cdr3_nt: TGTGCCAGCAGTTTAGGACTAGCGGGGGGAGATACGCAGTATTTT
clone_size: -
j_call: TRBJ2-3
v_call: TRBV27
d_call: TRBD2

cdr3_aa: CASSPLGTGGTLSNYGYTF
cdr3_nt: TGTGCCAGCTCACCACTTGGGACAGGGGGCACTCTATCTAACTATGGCTACACCTTC
clone_size: -
j_call: TRBJ1-2
v_call: TRBV18
d_call: TRBD1

cdr3_aa: CASSSTVQGTDTQYF
cdr3_nt: TGTGCCAGCAGCTCAACTGTCCAGGGTACAGATACGCAGTATTTT
clone_size: -
j_call: TRBJ2-3
v_call: TRBV11-2
d_call: -

cdr3_aa: CAWTWVRGRTYEQYF
cdr3_nt: TGTGCCTGGACTTGGGTACGAGGCCGTACCTACGAGCAGTACTTC
clone_size: -
j_call: TRBJ2-7
v_call: TRBV30
d_call: -

cdr3_aa: CASSLTEEETQYF
cdr3_nt: TGTGCCAGCAGTTTAACTGAGGAAGAGACCCAGTACTTC
clone_size: -
j_call: TRBJ2-5
v_call: TRBV12-3/TRBV12-4
d_call: -

cdr3_aa: CASSQRTSGGFQETQYF
cdr3_nt: TGCGCCAGCAGCCAAAGGACTAGCGGGGGATTCCAAGAGACCCAGTACTTC
clone_size: -
j_call: TRBJ2-5
v_call: TRBV4-1
d_call: TRBD2

cdr3_aa: CASRPGAFSTDTQYF
cdr3_nt: TGTGCCAGCAGGCCAGGGGCCTTTAGCACAGATACGCAGTATTTT
clone_size: once
j_call: TRBJ2-3
v_call: TRBV2
d_call: -

cdr3_aa: CASTGNSPYNEQFF
cdr3_nt: TGCGCCAGCACCGGGAACAGCCCCTACAATGAGCAGTTCTTC
clone_size: -
j_call: TRBJ2-1
v_call: TRBV5-1
d_call: -

cdr3_aa: CASRGGLVASSSYNEQFF
cdr3_nt: TGTGCCAGCAGGGGGGGACTAGTTGCCTCGAGCTCCTACAATGAGCAGTTCTTC
clone_size: -
j_call: TRBJ2-1
v_call: TRBV7-2
d_call: TRBD2

cdr3_aa: CASSLGLGRQETQYF
cdr3_nt: TGTGCCAGCAGCTTAGGGCTAGGTCGACAAGAGACCCAGTACTTC
clone_size: -
j_call: TRBJ2-5
v_call: TRBV11-2
d_call: -

cdr3_aa: CASSINYRGGCARNEKLFF
cdr3_nt: TGTGCCAGCAGCATTAACTACAGGGGAGGTTGTGCACGTAATGAAAAACTGTTTTTT
clone_size: -
j_call: TRBJ1-4
v_call: TRBV21-1
d_call: -

cdr3_aa: CASSLRLAGGRGTDTQYF
cdr3_nt: TGCGCCAGCAGCTTACGACTAGCGGGGGGTAGGGGCACAGATACGCAGTATTTT
clone_size: -
j_call: TRBJ2-3
v_call: TRBV5-1
d_call: TRBD2

cdr3_aa: CATSDTGVGGEKLFF
cdr3_nt: TGTGCCACCAGTGATACAGGGGTAGGGGGTGAAAAACTGTTTTTT
clone_size: -
j_call: TRBJ1-4
v_call: TRBV24-1
d_call: TRBD1

cdr3_aa: CASSSGQNTEAFF
cdr3_nt: TGTGCCAGCAGCTCAGGACAGAACACTGAAGCTTTCTTT
clone_size: -
j_call: TRBJ1-1
v_call: TRBV7-2
d_call: -

cdr3_aa: CAWSVSFYEKLFF
cdr3_nt: TGTGCCTGGAGTGTGTCTTTTTATGAAAAACTGTTTTTT
clone_size: once
j_call: TRBJ1-4
v_call: TRBV30
d_call: -

cdr3_aa: CATSKRRGYETGELFF
cdr3_nt: TGTGCCACCAGCAAAAGACGGGGGTACGAAACCGGGGAGCTGTTTTTT
clone_size: -
j_call: TRBJ2-2
v_call: TRBV15
d_call: -

cdr3_aa: CASSARGTPNTEAFF
cdr3_nt: TGTGCCAGCAGTGCCCGGGGGACCCCGAACACTGAAGCTTTCTTT
clone_size: once
j_call: TRBJ1-1
v_call: TRBV6-4
d_call: -

cdr3_aa: CASSLRPEVYNEQFF
cdr3_nt: TGTGCCAGCAGCTTGCGGCCAGAGGTCTACAATGAGCAGTTCTTC
clone_size: -
j_call: TRBJ2-1
v_call: TRBV5-5
d_call: -

cdr3_aa: CATASGGSGNTIFF
cdr3_nt: TGTGCCACCGCCTCAGGGGGTTCTGGAAACACCATATTTTTT
clone_size: -
j_call: TRBJ1-3
v_call: TRBV6-5
d_call: TRBD1

cdr3_aa: CASSSKREPQETQYF
cdr3_nt: TGTGCCAGTAGTAGTAAGCGGGAACCTCAAGAGACCCAGTACTTC
clone_size: -
j_call: TRBJ2-5
v_call: TRBV19
d_call: TRBD2

cdr3_aa: CASSSWARGLSTDTQYF
cdr3_nt: TGTGCCAGCAGCTCTTGGGCACGCGGACTTAGCACAGATACGCAGTATTTT
clone_size: -
j_call: TRBJ2-3
v_call: TRBV7-9
d_call: -

cdr3_aa: CASSWTETEAFF
cdr3_nt: TGTGCCAGCAGTTGGACAGAGACTGAAGCTTTCTTT
clone_size: -
j_call: TRBJ1-1
v_call: TRBV28
d_call: -

cdr3_aa: CASSPQGQGSYNEQFF
cdr3_nt: TGTGCCAGCAGCCCACAGGGACAGGGCTCCTACAATGAGCAGTTCTTC
clone_size: -
j_call: TRBJ2-1
v_call: TRBV9
d_call: TRBD1

cdr3_aa: CASSLAGATAQHF
cdr3_nt: TGTGCCAGCAGCTTAGCGGGGGCTACGGCCCAGCATTTT
clone_size: -
j_call: TRBJ1-5
v_call: TRBV7-8
d_call: -

cdr3_aa: CASSPQGGTEAFF
cdr3_nt: TGCGCCAGCAGTCCACAGGGTGGAACTGAAGCTTTCTTT
clone_size: -
j_call: TRBJ1-1
v_call: TRBV5-1
d_call: -

cdr3_aa: CASSLGQGLDEQFF
cdr3_nt: TGTGCCAGCAGCTTAGGACAGGGGCTCGATGAGCAGTTCTTC
clone_size: -
j_call: TRBJ2-1
v_call: TRBV7-9
d_call: TRBD1

cdr3_aa: CAIRAGGSQNIQYF
cdr3_nt: TGTGCCATCCGCGCGGGGGGTTCTCAAAACATTCAGTACTTC
clone_size: -
j_call: TRBJ2-4
v_call: TRBV10-3
d_call: TRBD2

cdr3_aa: CASSPPSGGAYNEQFF
cdr3_nt: TGTGCCAGCTCACCACCTAGCGGGGGGGCCTACAATGAGCAGTTCTTC
clone_size: -
j_call: TRBJ2-1
v_call: TRBV18
d_call: TRBD2

cdr3_aa: CASSPLPGPAYGYTF
cdr3_nt: TGTGCCAGCAGCCCATTGCCAGGGCCAGCCTATGGCTACACCTTC
clone_size: few
j_call: TRBJ1-2
v_call: TRBV7-9
d_call: -

cdr3_aa: CASSLGQAHEQFF
cdr3_nt: TGTGCCAGCAGCTTAGGACAGGCCCATGAGCAGTTCTTC
clone_size: -
j_call: TRBJ2-1
v_call: TRBV11-3
d_call: -

cdr3_aa: CASSPPGGADYGYTF
cdr3_nt: TGTGCCAGCTCACCCCCAGGGGGCGCGGACTATGGCTACACCTTC
clone_size: -
j_call: TRBJ1-2
v_call: TRBV18
d_call: TRBD1

cdr3_aa: CASSQGSNQPQHF
cdr3_nt: TGTGCCAGTTCTCAGGGTTCCAATCAGCCCCAGCATTTT
clone_size: -
j_call: TRBJ1-5
v_call: TRBV25-1
d_call: -

cdr3_aa: CAASLRQGSVYEQYF
cdr3_nt: TGTGCCGCTTCCCTCCGACAGGGGAGCGTCTACGAGCAGTACTTC
clone_size: -
j_call: TRBJ2-7
v_call: TRBV19
d_call: TRBD1

cdr3_aa: CASSGTDPNYGYTF
cdr3_nt: TGTGCCAGCAGCGGGACAGATCCTAACTATGGCTACACCTTC
clone_size: once
j_call: TRBJ1-2
v_call: TRBV25-1
d_call: TRBD1

cdr3_aa: CASTPGAGNQPQHF
cdr3_nt: TGTGCCAGCACTCCCGGGGCGGGAAATCAGCCCCAGCATTTT
clone_size: -
j_call: TRBJ1-5
v_call: TRBV7-2
d_call: -

cdr3_aa: CASSFERGGGEQFF
cdr3_nt: TGTGCCAGCAGCTTCGAGCGGGGGGGCGGTGAGCAGTTCTTC
clone_size: many
j_call: TRBJ2-1
v_call: TRBV5-6
d_call: TRBD2

cdr3_aa: CASSEWQGGVGELFF
cdr3_nt: TGTGCCAGCAGTGAATGGCAAGGCGGGGTCGGGGAGCTGTTTTTT
clone_size: -
j_call: TRBJ2-2
v_call: TRBV2
d_call: -

cdr3_aa: CASRRSVEREQFF
cdr3_nt: TGTGCCAGCAGGCGGTCAGTAGAGCGTGAGCAGTTCTTC
clone_size: -
j_call: TRBJ2-1
v_call: TRBV2
d_call: -

cdr3_aa: CASSLDRRGTEAFF
cdr3_nt: TGTGCCAGCAGCTTGGACCGGCGGGGCACTGAAGCTTTCTTT
clone_size: -
j_call: TRBJ1-1
v_call: TRBV5-6
d_call: -

cdr3_aa: CASSVGGLAEEQYF
cdr3_nt: TGTGCCAGCAGCGTGGGGGGACTAGCGGAAGAGCAGTACTTC
clone_size: -
j_call: TRBJ2-7
v_call: TRBV9
d_call: TRBD2

cdr3_aa: CASSSTGLNTIYF
cdr3_nt: TGTGCCAGCAGCTCGACAGGGCTAAACACCATATATTTT
clone_size: -
j_call: TRBJ1-3
v_call: TRBV5-4
d_call: TRBD1

cdr3_aa: CASSIERGIYTQYF
cdr3_nt: TGTGCCAGTAGTATTGAGCGGGGAATCTATACGCAGTATTTT
clone_size: -
j_call: TRBJ2-3
v_call: TRBV19
d_call: TRBD2

cdr3_aa: CASSLGGTSKNNEQFF
cdr3_nt: TGCGCCAGCAGCTTGGGCGGGACTAGCAAAAACAATGAGCAGTTCTTC
clone_size: -
j_call: TRBJ2-1
v_call: TRBV5-1
d_call: TRBD2

cdr3_aa: CASSVRGSYEQYF
cdr3_nt: TGTGCCAGCAGCGTGCGGGGATCGTACGAGCAGTACTTC
clone_size: -
j_call: TRBJ2-7
v_call: TRBV5-5
d_call: -